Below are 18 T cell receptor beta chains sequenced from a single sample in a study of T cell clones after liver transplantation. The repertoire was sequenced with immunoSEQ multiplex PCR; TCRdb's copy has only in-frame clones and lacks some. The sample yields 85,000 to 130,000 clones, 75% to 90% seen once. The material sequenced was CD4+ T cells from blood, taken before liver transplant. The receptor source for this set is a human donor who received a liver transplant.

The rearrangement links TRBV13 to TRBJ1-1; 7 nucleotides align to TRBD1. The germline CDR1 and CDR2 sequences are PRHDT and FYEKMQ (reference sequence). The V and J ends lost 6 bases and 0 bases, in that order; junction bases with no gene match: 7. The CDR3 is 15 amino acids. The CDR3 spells CASRRGRQVNTEAFF. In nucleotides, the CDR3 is TGTGCCAGCAGGAGGGGGCGGCAGGTGAACACTGAAGCTTTCTTT.

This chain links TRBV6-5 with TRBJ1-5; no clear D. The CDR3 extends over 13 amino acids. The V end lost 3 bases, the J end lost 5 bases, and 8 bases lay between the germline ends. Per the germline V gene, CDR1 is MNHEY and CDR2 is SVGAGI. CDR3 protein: CASSYSRDQPQHF. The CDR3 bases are TGTGCCAGCAGTTATAGTAGGGATCAGCCCCAGCATTTT.

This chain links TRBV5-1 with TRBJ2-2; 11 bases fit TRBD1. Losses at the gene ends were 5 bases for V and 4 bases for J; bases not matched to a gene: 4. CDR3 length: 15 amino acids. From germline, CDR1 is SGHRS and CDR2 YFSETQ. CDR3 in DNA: TGCGCCAGCAGAGGACAGGGGGCCTTCACCGGGGAGCTGTTTTTT. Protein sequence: CASRGQGAFTGELFF.

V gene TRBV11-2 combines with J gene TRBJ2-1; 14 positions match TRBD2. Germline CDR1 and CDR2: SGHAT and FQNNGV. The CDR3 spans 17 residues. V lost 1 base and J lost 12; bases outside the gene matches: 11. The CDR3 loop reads CASSLVSGTSGRRRQFF. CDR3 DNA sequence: TGTGCCAGCAGCTTAGTGAGCGGGACTAGCGGGAGACGGAGGCAGTTCTTC.

The CDR3 nucleotides read TGTGCCTGGAGTCTTGGAGACCGGCTCTCTGGAAACACCATATATTTT. It yields the protein CAWSLGDRLSGNTIYF. The gene calls are TRBV30 and TRBJ1-3; D call uncertain. CDR1 and CDR2 (germline): GTSNPN, SVGIG (reference sequence). V lost 2 bases and J lost 0, with 14 bases in between. The CDR3 has 16 amino acids. The full variable domain, rest sourced from reference TRBV30 and TRBJ1-3, is SQTIHQWPATLVQPVGSPLSLECTVEGTSNPNLYWYRQAAGRGLQLLFYSVGIGQISSEVPQNLSASRPQDRQFILSSKKLLLSDSGFYLCAWSLGDRLSGNTIYFGEGSWLTVV.

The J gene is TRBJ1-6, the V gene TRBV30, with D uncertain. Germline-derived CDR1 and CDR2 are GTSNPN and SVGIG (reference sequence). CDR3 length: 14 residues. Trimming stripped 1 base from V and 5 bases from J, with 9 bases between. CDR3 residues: CAWSDGPNNSPLHF. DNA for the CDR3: TGTGCCTGGAGTGACGGACCTAATAATTCACCCCTCCACTTT.

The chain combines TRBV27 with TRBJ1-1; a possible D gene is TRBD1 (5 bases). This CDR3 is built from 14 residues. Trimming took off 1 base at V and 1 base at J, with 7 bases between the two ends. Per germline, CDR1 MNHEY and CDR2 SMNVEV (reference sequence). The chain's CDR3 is CASSLLGENTEAFF. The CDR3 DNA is TGTGCCAGCAGTTTATTAGGGGAGAACACTGAAGCTTTCTTT.

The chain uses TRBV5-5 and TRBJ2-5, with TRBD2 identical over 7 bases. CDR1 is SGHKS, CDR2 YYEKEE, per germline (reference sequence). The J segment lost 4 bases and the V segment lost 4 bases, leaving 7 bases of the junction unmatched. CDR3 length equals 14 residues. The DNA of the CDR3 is TGTGCCAGCAGCCACGGACGGGGGGTAGAGACCCAGTACTTC. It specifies CASSHGRGVETQYF.

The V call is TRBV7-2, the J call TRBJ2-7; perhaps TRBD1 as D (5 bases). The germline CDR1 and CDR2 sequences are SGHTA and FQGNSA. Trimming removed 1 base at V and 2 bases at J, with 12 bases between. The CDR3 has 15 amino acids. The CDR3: CASSLGTPKAYEQYF. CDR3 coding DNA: TGTGCCAGCAGCTTAGGGACACCAAAAGCCTACGAGCAGTACTTC.

The CDR3 here is CASSYREGGNQPQHF. CDR3 nucleotide sequence: TGTGCCAGCAGTTACAGGGAGGGTGGCAATCAGCCCCAGCATTTT. V gene TRBV2 combines with J gene TRBJ1-5; weak D call: TRBD1 (6 bases). Trimming took off 5 bases at V and 2 bases at J, with 13 bases between the two ends. CDR1 and CDR2 (germline): SNHLY, FYNNEI. The CDR3 sequence is 15 residues long. Full variable domain (remainder filled in from reference TRBV2 and TRBJ1-5): EPEVTQTPSHQVTQMGQEVILRCVPISNHLYFYWYRQILGQKVEFLVSFYNNEISEKSEIFDDQFSVERPDGSNFTLKIRSTKLEDSAMYFCASSYREGGNQPQHFGDGTRLSIL.

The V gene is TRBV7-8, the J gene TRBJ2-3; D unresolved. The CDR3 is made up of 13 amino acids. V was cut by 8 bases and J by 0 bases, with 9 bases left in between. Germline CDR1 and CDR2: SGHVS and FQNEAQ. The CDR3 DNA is TGTGCCAGCTACTCGAGAAGCACAGATACGCAGTATTTT. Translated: CASYSRSTDTQYF.

CDR3 nucleotide sequence: TGTGCCAGCAGTGACCGAGGACTAGCGGGAGTAGATACGCAGTATTTT. Its translation: CASSDRGLAGVDTQYF. The genes are TRBV6-1 and TRBJ2-3; TRBD2 matches 13 bases. Germline lookup yields CDR1 MNHNS and CDR2 SASEGT. J lost 5 bases, V lost 3 bases, and 5 bases had no gene match. The CDR3 covers 16 residues.

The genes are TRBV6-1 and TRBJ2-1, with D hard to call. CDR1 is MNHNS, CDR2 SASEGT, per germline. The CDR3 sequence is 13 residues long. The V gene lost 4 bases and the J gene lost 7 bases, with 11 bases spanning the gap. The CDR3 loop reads CASSGIRANEQFF. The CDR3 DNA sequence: TGTGCCAGCAGTGGGATTAGGGCAAATGAGCAGTTCTTC.

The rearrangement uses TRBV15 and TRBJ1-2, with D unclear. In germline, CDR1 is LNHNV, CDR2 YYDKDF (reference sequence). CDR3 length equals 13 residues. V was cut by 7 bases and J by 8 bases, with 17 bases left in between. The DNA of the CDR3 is TGTGCCACCATGAGTAGTGGGTTGAGGGGCTACACCTTC. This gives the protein CATMSSGLRGYTF.

The CDR3 region has the DNA TGTGCCAGTAATTGGCAACCTGGACCCTACGAGCAGTACTTC. It yields the protein CASNWQPGPYEQYF. The rearrangement links TRBV19 to TRBJ2-7; D gene ambiguous. The germline CDR1 and CDR2 sequences are LNHDA and SQIVND (reference sequence). This CDR3 has 14 residues. V was trimmed by 7 bases and J by 2 bases, leaving 15 bases between them.

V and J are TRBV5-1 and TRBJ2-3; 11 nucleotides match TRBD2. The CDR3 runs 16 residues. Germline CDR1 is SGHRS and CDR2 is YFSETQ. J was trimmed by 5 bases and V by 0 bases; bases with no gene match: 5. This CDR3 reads CASSLATSGSGDTQYF. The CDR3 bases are TGCGCCAGCAGCTTGGCCACTAGCGGGAGTGGAGATACGCAGTATTTT.

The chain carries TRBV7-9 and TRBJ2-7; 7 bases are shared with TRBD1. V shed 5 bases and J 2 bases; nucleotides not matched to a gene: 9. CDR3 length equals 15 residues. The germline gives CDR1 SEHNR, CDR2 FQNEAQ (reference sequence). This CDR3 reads CASSHAQGPTYEQYF. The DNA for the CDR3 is TGTGCCAGCAGCCATGCACAGGGGCCTACCTACGAGCAGTACTTC. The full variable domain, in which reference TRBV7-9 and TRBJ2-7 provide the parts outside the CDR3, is DTGVSQNPRHKITKRGQNVTFRCDPISEHNRLYWYRQTLGQGPEFLTYFQNEAQLEKSRLLSDRFSAERPKGSFSTLEIQRTEQGDSAMYLCASSHAQGPTYEQYFGPGTRLTVT.

In DNA, the CDR3 is TGTGCCAGCAGCTTCCCCGAGCAGTACTTC. The encoded protein is CASSFPEQYF. The V and J genes are TRBV13 and TRBJ2-7, with unresolved D. Germline CDR1 reads PRHDT; CDR2 reads FYEKMQ (reference sequence). V dropped 3 bases and J dropped 6 bases, with 3 bases sitting between them. There are 10 residues in the CDR3. Looking up the rest from reference TRBV13 and TRBJ2-7 gives the full variable domain: AAGVIQSPRHLIKEKRETATLKCYPIPRHDTVYWYQQGPGQDPQFLISFYEKMQSDKGSIPDRFSAQQFSDYHSELNMSSLELGDSALYFCASSFPEQYFGPGTRLTVT.